This T cell receptor (beta chain) stems from a study of human T cells and chemical hapten exposure. This clonotype was counted a few times. Regarding time point: patch test 1, 2 weeks after DPC sensitization. Treatment specified: therapeutic diphenylcyclopropenone sensitization with weekly scalp DPC. TCRdb re-called the RACE reads with MiXCR, one entry per CDR3 protein. The table shows around 300,000 distinct CDR3 sequences, with around 7% occurring only once. This CDR3 is 14 amino acids long. CDR1 is DFQATT, CDR2 SNEGSKA, per germline (reference sequence). V lost 4 bases to trimming and J lost 4 bases, with 14 bases between them.

The material sequenced was whole blood, taken in connection with sensitization to the hapten diphenylcyclopropenone (DPC). This TCR was sampled from a woman aged 18-29 years with alopecia areata. Some clones in this sample may be carry-over from other donors' samples. The chain couples TRBV20-1 to TRBJ1-5; no reliable D call. The CDR3 bases are TGCAGTGCTAAAACTGGACGAAGAAATCAGCCCCAGCATTTT. The encoded protein is CSAKTGRRNQPQHF.